The 15 T cell receptor beta chains in this list originate from one sample, sequenced in a study of blood T cell repertoires in COVID-19. Assay used: immunoSEQ multiplex PCR; TCRdb lists only in-frame clones, some missing. The data hold hundreds of thousands of clones, with nearly 90% observed a single time. The sequenced sample was PBMCs or T cells enriched from blood (not recorded which). The receptors derive from a young woman with acute COVID-19.

V is TRBV15 and J is TRBJ2-1; 10 bases are a match to TRBD2. The CDR3 has 15 amino acids. After removal of 3 bases from V and 9 bases from J, the junction contained 8 bases not matched to a gene. Germline V gene sequence: CDR1 LNHNV, CDR2 YYDKDF (reference sequence). The CDR3 coding sequence is TGTGCCACCAGCAGGGCAGCGGGGGGGCATTTTGAGCAGTTCTTC. Protein sequence: CATSRAAGGHFEQFF.

The V gene is TRBV6-5, the J gene TRBJ1-2; D call uncertain. V dropped 6 bases and J dropped 4 bases, with 9 bases sitting between them. CDR3 length: 12 residues. CDR1 and CDR2 (germline): MNHEY, SVGAGI. CDR3 in DNA: TGTGCCAGCAGGGAGGGATTCTATGGCTACACCTTC. Encoded protein: CASREGFYGYTF.

This chain uses TRBV25-1 with TRBJ1-2; D call uncertain. Germline V lookup: CDR1 MGHDK, CDR2 SYGVNS. The CDR3 has 16 amino acids. Trimming removed 6 bases at V and 8 bases at J, with 25 bases between. The CDR3 nucleotides read TGTGCCAGCAGCGGACCATCGAGCGGGAGGGCTCGCGGCTACACCTTC. Translating gives CASSGPSSGRARGYTF.

The J gene is TRBJ2-5, the V gene TRBV6-5; D gene unclear. Germline loops: CDR1 MNHEY, CDR2 SVGAGI. This CDR3 is 13 amino acids long. The ends were cut back, 10 bases at V and 4 bases at J, with 16 bases in the middle. This CDR3 is CATNLAAGETQYF. In DNA form, the CDR3 reads TGTGCCACCAACCTCGCGGCCGGAGAGACCCAGTACTTC.

This clone turned up a few times. Additional DNA sequences in this sample encode the identical CDR3. The CDR3 nucleotides read TGTGCCAGTAGCCCCGGGGACAGTGGAAACACCATATATTTT. Protein sequence: CASSPGDSGNTIYF. The chain recombines TRBV19 with TRBJ1-3; 7 nucleotides agree with TRBD1. The CDR3 length is 14 residues. Germline assignment: CDR1 LNHDA and CDR2 SQIVND (reference sequence). The J segment lost 3 bases and the V segment lost 6 bases, leaving 5 bases of the junction unmatched.

V gene TRBV9 combines with J gene TRBJ1-6; D gene ambiguous. Germline V gene lookup returns CDR1 SGDLS and CDR2 YYNGEE. The CDR3 length is 14 residues. V gave up 0 bases and J gave up 5 bases, with 6 bases separating them. The CDR3 DNA reads TGTGCCAGCAGCGTAGGTCTCGATAATTCACCCCTCCACTTT. It yields the protein CASSVGLDNSPLHF.

The chain combines TRBV12-3 or TRBV12-4 with TRBJ2-1; the D gene is possibly TRBD2 (6 bases). The CDR3 totals 13 residues. Trimming took 1 base from V and 15 from J, leaving 16 bases between them. The CDR3 region has the DNA TGTGCCAGCAGTTTAGGTCCGGGGGTGCCCGGGTTCTTC. Encoded protein: CASSLGPGVPGFF.

The rearrangement links TRBV27 to TRBJ1-5; no firm D call. Germline CDR1 MNHEY, CDR2 SMNVEV (reference sequence). V was shortened by 3 bases and J by 0 bases, with 9 bases between the two germline ends. The CDR3 spans 15 residues. CDR3 loop: CASSLEGFSNQPQHF. In DNA, the CDR3 is TGTGCCAGCAGTTTGGAGGGCTTTAGCAATCAGCCCCAGCATTTT.

This clone was picked up one time. The chain couples TRBV3-1 (or the pseudogene TRBV3-2) to TRBJ2-7; 11 nucleotides agree with TRBD2. Germline V gives CDR1 LGHDT, CDR2 YNNKEL (reference sequence). The junction had 3 bases not matched to a gene; V was cut back by 0 bases and J by 2 bases. This CDR3 contains 16 residues. Written as DNA, the CDR3 is TGTGCCAGCAGCCAAGATCTACTAGCGGGGGCCTACGAGCAGTACTTC. Translating it yields CASSQDLLAGAYEQYF.

J is TRBJ2-7 and V is TRBV5-5, with D maybe TRBD1 (6 bases). Germline CDR1 SGHKS, CDR2 YYEKEE (reference sequence). The ends were cut back, 2 bases at V and 2 bases at J, with 17 bases in the middle. The CDR3 contains 16 residues. The CDR3 sequence is CASSLVHQGNPYEQYF. The CDR3 DNA reads TGTGCCAGCAGCTTAGTGCATCAGGGGAACCCCTACGAGCAGTACTTC. The full variable domain, its missing parts supplied by reference TRBV5-5 and TRBJ2-7, is DAGVTQSPTHLIKTRGQQVTLRCSPISGHKSVSWYQQVLGQGPQFIFQYYEKEERGRGNFPDRFSARQFPNYSSELNVNALLLGDSALYLCASSLVHQGNPYEQYFGPGTRLTVT.

This chain connects TRBV5-1 to TRBJ1-1; 7 bases are a match to TRBD1. The germline V gene has CDR1 SGHRS and CDR2 YFSETQ. The CDR3 runs to 12 residues. Trimming removed 3 bases from V and 11 bases from J; junction bases left unmatched: 7. The CDR3 region has the DNA TGCGCCAGCAGCTCTCAGGGGGACGGGGCTTTCTTT. Its protein is CASSSQGDGAFF.

The chain combines TRBV6-5 with TRBJ1-4; D possibly corresponds to TRBD1 (6 bases). The CDR3 has 16 amino acids. Germline V gives CDR1 MNHEY, CDR2 SVGAGI. With 1 base removed from V and 2 bases from J, the gap between germline ends came to 11 bases. CDR3 nucleotides: TGTGCCAGCAGTTACTTCAGGGGTAGGACTAATGAAAAACTGTTTTTT. It is translated as CASSYFRGRTNEKLFF.

The chain has TRBV6-5 and TRBJ1-2, with 7 bases aligning to TRBD1. The V and J ends lost 6 bases and 1 base, in that order; junction bases with no gene match: 5. CDR1 is MNHEY, CDR2 SVGAGI, per germline. This CDR3 has 14 amino acids. The CDR3 region is CASSRDSFNYGYTF. CDR3 nucleotide sequence: TGTGCCAGCAGCCGGGACAGTTTTAACTATGGCTACACCTTC.

V is TRBV7-9 and J is TRBJ1-5; no reliable D call. In germline, CDR1 is SEHNR, CDR2 FQNEAQ (reference sequence). Trimming stripped 5 bases from V and 8 bases from J, with 13 bases between. The CDR3 spans 13 residues. The CDR3 DNA sequence: TGTGCCAGCAGCCCCGGACTTTTTGAGCCCCAGCATTTT. It yields the protein CASSPGLFEPQHF.

A single count supports this clone. The chain has TRBV9 and TRBJ2-1; TRBD2 aligns across 9 bases. The germline V gene encodes CDR1 SGDLS and CDR2 YYNGEE. The V segment lost 0 bases and the J segment 0 bases; nucleotides outside the gene matches: 7. The CDR3 is made up of 18 amino acids. CDR3 loop: CASSVASGGRGSYNEQFF. The CDR3, as DNA: TGTGCCAGCAGCGTAGCTTCGGGCGGGAGGGGCTCCTACAATGAGCAGTTCTTC. Looking up the rest from reference TRBV9 and TRBJ2-1 gives the full variable domain: DSGVTQTPKHLITATGQRVTLRCSPRSGDLSVYWYQQSLDQGLQFLIQYYNGEERAKGNILERFSAQQFPDLHSELNLSSLELGDSALYFCASSVASGGRGSYNEQFFGPGTRLTVL.